Below, 7 T cell receptor beta chains from the same sample are listed, as sequenced in a study of CD8 T cells in Susac syndrome. Reverse transcription of about 0.5 to 1 ug RNA used random hexamers. TCRdb analysed the immunoSEQ multiplex PCR reads with MiXCR anew, one entry per CDR3 protein. Of about 71,000 distinct CDR3 sequences in the sample, 95% to 96% were seen once. The sample consisted of CD4+ T cells from PBMCs. The receptors here all came from a human donor with multiple sclerosis.

This sequence joins TRBV13 and TRBJ1-6; a weak D match, TRBD1 (6 bases). Trimming removed 4 bases at V and 7 bases at J, with 14 bases between. The CDR3 extends over 15 amino acids. Germline V gives CDR1 PRHDT, CDR2 FYEKMQ (reference sequence). CDR3 residues: CASSSIRGRNSPLHF. CDR3 DNA sequence: TGTGCCAGCAGCTCGATCAGGGGTAGAAATTCACCCCTCCACTTT.

The chain employs TRBV11-3 and TRBJ1-1, with TRBD1 matching over 8 bases. Losses at the gene ends were 3 bases for V and 0 bases for J; bases not matched to a gene: 0. Germline values: CDR1 SGHNT, CDR2 YENEEA. The CDR3 totals 14 residues. CDR3 nucleotides: TGTGCCAGCAGCTTGGGACAGGTGAACACTGAAGCTTTCTTT. This encodes CASSLGQVNTEAFF.

V usage is TRBV28 and J usage is TRBJ1-2, with 8 bases matching TRBD1. This CDR3 region has 13 residues. V was clipped by 8 bases and J by 6 bases; unmatched bases: 8. Germline V gene data show CDR1 as MDHEN and CDR2 as SYDVKM. This CDR3 reads CASWSGTGNGYTF. The CDR3 DNA is TGTGCCAGCTGGTCAGGGACAGGCAATGGCTACACCTTC.

The V gene is TRBV11-1, the J gene TRBJ2-7; no reliable D call. Germline V CDR1 and CDR2: SGHAT, FQDESV (reference sequence). Trimming stripped 5 bases from V and 2 bases from J, with 7 bases between. The CDR3 is 12 amino acids. CDR3 in DNA: TGTGCCAGCAGCGGCCAGACCTACGAGCAGTACTTC. Translated: CASSGQTYEQYF.

This clonotype was seen only once. The chain links TRBV20-1 to TRBJ2-7; TRBD2 is a possible D gene (6 bases). Germline V gene lookup returns CDR1 DFQATT and CDR2 SNEGSKA (reference sequence). The CDR3 contains 14 residues. Trimming took 6 bases from V and 4 from J, leaving 19 bases between them. CDR3 loop: CSAIPGLSPYEQYF. CDR3 bases: TGCAGTGCCATTCCGGGACTCTCGCCGTACGAGCAGTACTTC.

The chain is built from TRBV12-3 or TRBV12-4 and TRBJ1-5; 8 nucleotides match TRBD1. The CDR3 runs 13 residues. J gave up 7 bases and V 4 bases, and 3 bases lay outside the gene matches. CDR3 sequence: CASSSRDRQPQHF. CDR3 bases: TGTGCCAGCAGTTCCCGGGACAGGCAGCCCCAGCATTTT.

The chain has TRBV5-8 and TRBJ1-4; no definite D call. V was clipped by 7 bases and J by 0 bases, with 13 bases between them. Germline V gene lookup returns CDR1 SGHTS and CDR2 YDEGEE. The CDR3 contains 15 residues. CDR3 sequence (DNA): TGTGCCAGCGGCGGGCGAGAAGCAACTAATGAAAAACTGTTTTTT. Translated: CASGGREATNEKLFF. The full variable domain, rest sourced from reference TRBV5-8 and TRBJ1-4, is EAGVTQSPTHLIKTRGQQATLRCSPISGHTSVYWYQQALGLGLQFLLWYDEGEERNRGNFPPRFSGRQFPNYSSELNVNALELEDSALYLCASGGREATNEKLFFGSGTQLSVL.